This T cell receptor beta chain was recorded in a study of identical twins. Each CDR3 protein is one row after TCRdb ran MiXCR on the 5' RACE reads. The data hold more than 350,000 distinct CDR3 sequences, with approximately 10% observed a single time. General observations from the study: While abundant cord blood beta clonotypes carried fewer insertions, memory repertoires showed no such pattern. Beta out-of-frame twin sharing showed a weaker excess.

In regard to this clonotype: The antigen is not known.

This clonotype originated in a woman aged 50 to 60 in good health. Specimen: naive T cells sorted from blood.

The CDR3 spells CASSMTSGRVSEQFF. The CDR3 nucleotides are TGTGCCAGCAGTATGACTAGCGGGAGGGTTTCTGAGCAGTTCTTC. V gene TRBV6-5 combines with J gene TRBJ2-1; 14 nucleotides align to TRBD2. This CDR3 comprises 15 residues. The V gene end was trimmed by 5 bases and the J gene end by 9 bases; junction bases not matched to a gene: 6. Germline V gene data show CDR1 as MNHEY and CDR2 as SVGAGI.